These T cell receptor beta chains were read from a single sample in a study of cytomegalovirus exposure and HLA in healthy donors. This table comes from immunoSEQ multiplex PCR, and its TCRdb copy is limited to in-frame clones, with some not included. Among hundreds of thousands of clones listed, around 76% were seen once. The sample consisted of PBMCs. Receptors originate from a man aged 40-49 years in good health and CMV-seropositive. Both conserved end residues are trimmed from each CDR3. Fields, in order: D gene, J gene, V gene, CDR3 protein. A D gene is named only where the DNA matches it firmly.

d_gene: NA
j_gene: TRBJ2-7
v_gene: TRBV19
CDR3aa: ASSTTGGRGYEQY

d_gene: NA
j_gene: TRBJ1-5
v_gene: TRBV5-8
CDR3aa: ASSLAGGEGGKPQH

d_gene: TRBD1
j_gene: TRBJ1-5
v_gene: TRBV27
CDR3aa: ASLVRGPGNQPQH

d_gene: NA
j_gene: TRBJ2-1
v_gene: TRBV6-4
CDR3aa: ASSRTGTVREQF

d_gene: TRBD2
j_gene: TRBJ2-1
v_gene: TRBV28
CDR3aa: ASSPPSGSGNEQF

d_gene: NA
j_gene: TRBJ2-7
v_gene: TRBV5-4
CDR3aa: ASSLGLGTRIEQY

d_gene: NA
j_gene: TRBJ1-3
v_gene: TRBV19
CDR3aa: ASSLTTPWTGNTIY

d_gene: TRBD1
j_gene: TRBJ2-1
v_gene: TRBV7-8
CDR3aa: ASRKTGTGYNEQF

d_gene: NA
j_gene: TRBJ2-5
v_gene: TRBV4-1
CDR3aa: ASSQSERSQETQY

d_gene: TRBD1
j_gene: TRBJ2-5
v_gene: TRBV5-1
CDR3aa: ASSGTGEGKETQY

d_gene: TRBD2
j_gene: TRBJ2-2
v_gene: TRBV7-7
CDR3aa: ASSLRVAGAAGELF

d_gene: TRBD2
j_gene: TRBJ2-1
v_gene: TRBV5-1
CDR3aa: ASSLVGSGMDEQF

d_gene: TRBD1
j_gene: TRBJ2-1
v_gene: TRBV10-1
CDR3aa: ASSGLGDRAYNEQF

d_gene: NA
j_gene: TRBJ2-7
v_gene: TRBV11-2
CDR3aa: ASSLDRAPQQY

d_gene: TRBD1
j_gene: TRBJ2-7
v_gene: TRBV18
CDR3aa: ASSTTGGGGEQY

d_gene: TRBD1
j_gene: TRBJ1-1
v_gene: TRBV6-6
CDR3aa: ASSYGGTGTEAF

d_gene: NA
j_gene: TRBJ2-5
v_gene: TRBV6-1
CDR3aa: ASSVARGTETQY

d_gene: NA
j_gene: TRBJ1-1
v_gene: TRBV6-5
CDR3aa: ASSSRSGMNTEAF

d_gene: TRBD2
j_gene: TRBJ2-3
v_gene: TRBV9
CDR3aa: ASSATLAGVADTQY

d_gene: TRBD1
j_gene: TRBJ1-2
v_gene: TRBV27
CDR3aa: ASSLPGQATS

d_gene: NA
j_gene: TRBJ2-5
v_gene: TRBV5-6
CDR3aa: ASSLDRVWETQY

d_gene: NA
j_gene: TRBJ2-5
v_gene: TRBV2
CDR3aa: ASIAEERQETQY

d_gene: TRBD2
j_gene: TRBJ2-3
v_gene: TRBV6-1
CDR3aa: ASSVSGTSGDTQY

d_gene: NA
j_gene: TRBJ1-4
v_gene: TRBV5-1
CDR3aa: ASSLGTATNEKLF

d_gene: TRBD1
j_gene: TRBJ1-1
v_gene: TRBV19
CDR3aa: ASTTGATEAF

d_gene: NA
j_gene: TRBJ1-2
v_gene: TRBV5-6
CDR3aa: ASSFSRNYGYT

d_gene: TRBD1
j_gene: TRBJ2-3
v_gene: TRBV7-9
CDR3aa: SSSLGGTGATDTQY

d_gene: TRBD2
j_gene: TRBJ2-5
v_gene: TRBV29-1
CDR3aa: SVAGGGQAQETQY

d_gene: TRBD2
j_gene: TRBJ2-7
v_gene: TRBV5-1
CDR3aa: ASSGGLAGPYEQY

d_gene: TRBD1
j_gene: TRBJ2-2
v_gene: TRBV7-3
CDR3aa: ASSSRQGHTGELF

d_gene: NA
j_gene: TRBJ2-1
v_gene: TRBV9
CDR3aa: ASSLSGKGYNEQF

d_gene: NA
j_gene: TRBJ1-5
v_gene: TRBV18
CDR3aa: ASSPTGVRDQPQH

d_gene: NA
j_gene: TRBJ1-2
v_gene: TRBV6-5
CDR3aa: ATKENSNYGYT

d_gene: TRBD1
j_gene: TRBJ2-5
v_gene: TRBV7-9
CDR3aa: ASSDGTGGVETQY

d_gene: NA
j_gene: TRBJ2-3
v_gene: TRBV4-1
CDR3aa: ASSQAVRGTDTQY

d_gene: NA
j_gene: TRBJ1-1
v_gene: TRBV9
CDR3aa: ASSADHREDTEAF

d_gene: TRBD1
j_gene: TRBJ2-4
v_gene: TRBV29-1
CDR3aa: SVDGVTGRNIQY

d_gene: NA
j_gene: TRBJ2-7
v_gene: TRBV6-1
CDR3aa: ASSGISSSYEQY

d_gene: NA
j_gene: TRBJ2-1
v_gene: TRBV6-5
CDR3aa: ASSYLGARSYNEQF

d_gene: TRBD2
j_gene: TRBJ2-3
v_gene: TRBV5-4
CDR3aa: ASSSAQSGIRTDTQY

d_gene: NA
j_gene: TRBJ2-2
v_gene: TRBV9
CDR3aa: ASSEVGAGTGELF

d_gene: NA
j_gene: TRBJ1-2
v_gene: TRBV6-6
CDR3aa: ASSSTGIYGYT